This is a list of T cell receptor beta chains from one sample in a study of patients and donors after allogeneic stem cell transplantation. TCRdb independently ran MiXCR on the RT-PCR reads; one entry per CDR3 protein. The sample shows roughly 200,000 distinct CDR3 sequences, more than 35% of them seen only once. Sequencing input: blood, either unsorted or a sorted T cell fraction (not recorded which). These receptors came from a human donor who was either an allogeneic HSCT recipient or a stem cell or donor lymphocyte infusion donor (not recorded which). It is not recorded whose cells these are; they may come from a transplant donor. Both conserved end residues are part of each CDR3. Each record gives: J gene, clone size, D gene, V gene, CDR3 protein, CDR3 DNA. The D gene is left open where the match is weak. Rows may omit the clone size; those that give it use once, few, many or a size class.

>TRBJ1-2|few|TRBD1|TRBV13
CASSPRQGVGYGYTF
TGTGCCAGCAGCCCTAGACAGGGGGTAGGCTATGGCTACACCTTC
>TRBJ2-5|once|-|TRBV5-1
CAAWETQYF
TGCGCCGCCTGGGAGACCCAGTACTTC
>TRBJ1-6|-|TRBD1|TRBV15
CATSRDPYRGNSPLHF
TGTGCCACCAGCAGAGATCCTTACAGGGGTAATTCACCCCTCCACTTT
>TRBJ1-5|-|-|TRBV7-9
CASRDGSRGNQPQHF
TGTGCCAGCAGGGATGGAAGCCGGGGCAATCAGCCCCAGCATTTT
>TRBJ2-1|-|-|TRBV6-6
CASVHGGSSYNEQFF
TGTGCCAGCGTTCACGGGGGATCCTCCTACAATGAGCAGTTCTTC
>TRBJ2-5|-|-|TRBV4-1
CASTPRVGYQETQYF
TGCGCCAGCACCCCCAGGGTGGGATACCAAGAGACCCAGTACTTC
>TRBJ1-5|-|TRBD1|TRBV28
CASILTGVNQPQHF
TGTGCCAGCATCCTGACAGGGGTAAATCAGCCCCAGCATTTT
>TRBJ1-6|-|-|TRBV27
CASSSPLFSPLHF
TGTGCCAGCAGTAGCCCCCTATTTTCACCCCTCCACTTT
>TRBJ1-1|-|-|TRBV20-1
CSARGFSGIGYTEAFF
TGCAGTGCTAGAGGCTTTTCGGGGATTGGGTACACTGAAGCTTTCTTT
>TRBJ1-1|few|-|TRBV27
CASSKGPGVTEAFF
TGTGCCAGCAGCAAGGGGCCAGGGGTGACTGAAGCTTTCTTT
>TRBJ1-1|-|-|TRBV5-1
CASSSEQNTEAFF
TGCGCCAGCAGCTCCGAACAGAACACTGAAGCTTTCTTT
>TRBJ1-4|few|-|TRBV20-1
CSAPPGGSGANEKLFF
TGCAGTGCACCACCCGGGGGAAGCGGGGCTAATGAAAAACTGTTTTTT
>TRBJ1-5|-|TRBD1|TRBV20-1
CSARGWDRGASNQPQHF
TGCAGTGCTAGAGGTTGGGACAGGGGGGCTAGCAATCAGCCCCAGCATTTT
>TRBJ1-3|few|-|TRBV20-1
CSARDRLSGNTIYF
TGCAGTGCTAGAGACAGGCTCTCTGGAAACACCATATATTTT
>TRBJ2-1|-|TRBD1|TRBV10-3
CAISEPQGAGDEQFF
TGTGCCATCAGTGAGCCTCAGGGGGCCGGAGATGAGCAGTTCTTC
>TRBJ2-3|-|-|TRBV3-1
CASSPTAWGGQDTQYF
TGTGCCAGCAGCCCGACAGCCTGGGGGGGACAAGATACGCAGTATTTT
>TRBJ2-1|-|-|TRBV9
CASSVDGNFNEQFF
TGTGCCAGCAGCGTAGATGGCAATTTCAATGAGCAGTTCTTC
>TRBJ1-2|few|TRBD1|TRBV20-1
CSARDPTGRRGYTF
TGCAGTGCTAGAGATCCGACAGGGCGGCGTGGCTACACCTTC
>TRBJ1-2|-|-|TRBV4-1
CASSQEGLARRSSYGYTF
TGCGCCAGCAGCCAAGAAGGGTTAGCACGGCGTTCTTCCTATGGCTACACCTTC
>TRBJ2-1|-|TRBD1|TRBV29-1
CSVAWDSYNEQFF
TGCAGCGTTGCTTGGGACAGCTACAATGAGCAGTTCTTC
>TRBJ1-2|-|-|TRBV12-3/TRBV12-4
CASSLSRANYGYTF
TGTGCCAGCAGTTTGAGTAGGGCTAACTATGGCTACACCTTC
>TRBJ1-6|-|-|TRBV9
CASSPSVGRGINSPLHF
TGTGCCAGCAGCCCGTCGGTGGGCCGGGGGATTAATTCACCCCTCCACTTT
>TRBJ1-5|many|-|TRBV10-2
CASSESGANQPQHF
TGCGCCAGCAGTGAGTCGGGGGCAAATCAGCCCCAGCATTTT
>TRBJ1-5|-|-|TRBV5-1
CASSFHGEPQHF
TGCGCCAGCAGCTTCCACGGGGAGCCCCAGCATTTT
>TRBJ1-1|few|-|TRBV4-3
CASSQDYTGGPAFF
TGCGCCAGCAGCCAAGATTACACCGGTGGTCCAGCTTTCTTT
>TRBJ1-6|few|TRBD1|TRBV15
CATSITGTGVSPLHF
TGTGCCACCAGCATCACCGGGACAGGGGTTTCACCCCTCCACTTT
>TRBJ2-7|few|TRBD2|TRBV4-2
CASSQASLAGGPNEQYF
TGTGCCAGCAGCCAAGCCTCACTAGCGGGGGGGCCCAACGAGCAGTACTTC
>TRBJ2-3|-|-|TRBV10-3
CAISESTRAADTQYF
TGTGCCATCAGTGAGTCGACTCGAGCGGCAGATACGCAGTATTTT
>TRBJ2-1|-|-|TRBV5-1
CASSPPRQLTYNEQFF
TGCGCCAGCAGCCCACCCCGACAGCTTACTTACAATGAGCAGTTCTTC
>TRBJ2-7|-|TRBD1|TRBV12-3/TRBV12-4
CASTHRQGGDEQYF
TGTGCCAGCACCCACCGACAGGGCGGCGACGAGCAGTACTTC
>TRBJ2-7|-|-|TRBV12-3/TRBV12-4
CASREQGSGYEQYF
TGTGCCAGCAGAGAACAGGGATCAGGCTACGAGCAGTACTTC
>TRBJ2-5|-|-|TRBV7-8
CASSLARLPVGETQYF
TGTGCCAGCAGCTTAGCGAGACTACCGGTCGGAGAGACCCAGTACTTC
>TRBJ1-4|few|-|TRBV7-2
CASSSNPGGMFF
TGTGCCAGCAGTTCAAATCCGGGAGGAATGTTTTTT
>TRBJ1-1|few|-|TRBV9
CASSVGLTARNTEAFF
TGTGCCAGCAGCGTAGGCCTAACAGCCAGAAACACTGAAGCTTTCTTT
>TRBJ1-2|-|-|TRBV6-1
CASSRVGNGYTF
TGTGCCAGCAGCAGGGTCGGTAATGGCTACACCTTC
>TRBJ1-1|many|-|TRBV29-1
CSVGGGLEAFF
TGCAGCGTTGGCGGGGGCTTAGAAGCTTTCTTT
>TRBJ1-1|-|-|TRBV29-1
CSVEAWNTEAFF
TGCAGCGTTGAAGCCTGGAACACTGAAGCTTTCTTT
>TRBJ2-3|-|TRBD2|TRBV4-1
CASSQATSGGALSQYF
TGCGCCAGCAGCCAAGCGACTAGCGGGGGGGCTCTTTCGCAGTATTTT
>TRBJ1-5|few|TRBD1|TRBV4-1
CASSQDGQASNQPQHF
TGCGCCAGCAGCCAAGATGGACAGGCCAGCAATCAGCCCCAGCATTTT
>TRBJ2-6|-|TRBD1|TRBV9
CASSPKGTGLYSGANVLTF
TGTGCCAGCAGCCCTAAAGGGACAGGTCTTTACTCTGGGGCCAACGTCCTGACTTTC
>TRBJ1-6|few|-|TRBV6-5
CASSDWGDRGFNNSPLHF
TGTGCCAGCAGCGATTGGGGGGATAGGGGATTCAATAATTCACCCCTCCACTTT
>TRBJ2-3|-|TRBD2|TRBV12-3/TRBV12-4
CASSLIAGREYF
TGTGCCAGCAGTTTAATAGCGGGGAGGGAGTATTTT
>TRBJ1-1|few|-|TRBV7-6
CASSLDDGYEAFF
TGTGCCAGCAGCTTAGACGACGGTTATGAAGCTTTCTTT
>TRBJ1-6|few|-|TRBV12-3/TRBV12-4
CASSFGGEWSPLHF
TGTGCCAGCAGTTTCGGGGGAGAGTGGTCACCCCTCCACTTT
>TRBJ2-7|once|-|TRBV6-5
CASSYSDGSSYEQYF
TGTGCCAGCAGTTACTCAGACGGAAGCTCCTACGAGCAGTACTTC
>TRBJ2-2|-|TRBD2|TRBV20-1
CSATSSGNTGELFF
TGCAGTGCTACGTCTAGCGGTAACACCGGGGAGCTGTTTTTT
>TRBJ1-2|-|-|TRBV29-1
CSVAEGSFAGGYTF
TGCAGCGTTGCAGAAGGGTCCTTTGCGGGTGGCTACACCTTC
>TRBJ2-5|once|TRBD1|TRBV29-1
CSVDPDRGYQETQYF
TGCAGCGTTGATCCGGACAGGGGGTACCAAGAGACCCAGTACTTC
>TRBJ1-1|few|TRBD1|TRBV19
CASSNQGGGTEAFF
TGTGCCAGTAGTAATCAGGGGGGAGGCACTGAAGCTTTCTTT
>TRBJ2-7|-|-|TRBV20-1
CSPARSYEQYF
TGCAGTCCGGCAAGGTCCTACGAGCAGTACTTC
>TRBJ2-7|once|-|TRBV4-1
CASSQPPGRISYEQYF
TGCGCCAGCAGCCAGCCCCCGGGACGGATATCCTACGAGCAGTACTTC
>TRBJ1-6|once|TRBD1|TRBV5-6
CASSSPGTVYPLHF
TGTGCCAGCAGCTCCCCCGGGACAGTCTACCCCCTCCACTTT